The 22 T cell receptor beta chains given below trace back to one sample, sequenced in a study of technical replicates of blood from several donors. This table comes from immunoSEQ multiplex PCR, and its TCRdb copy is limited to in-frame clones, with some not included. Of 55,000 to 70,000 clones listed, roughly 86% are singletons. The sequenced sample was PBMCs. These receptor sequences come from a human donor in good health. Some clones in this sample may be carry-over from other donors' samples.

This chain uses TRBV9 with TRBJ2-5, with 12 bases matching TRBD2. V trimming: 3 bases; J trimming: 3 bases; junction bases outside the gene matches: 6. Germline V gene data show CDR1 as SGDLS and CDR2 as YYNGEE. This CDR3 spans 16 amino acids. For the CDR3, the DNA is TGTGCCAGCAGCGCCCCGGGACTAGCGGGTAAAGAGACCCAGTACTTC. This gives the protein CASSAPGLAGKETQYF. The full variable domain, completed using reference TRBV9 and TRBJ2-5, is DSGVTQTPKHLITATGQRVTLRCSPRSGDLSVYWYQQSLDQGLQFLIQYYNGEERAKGNILERFSAQQFPDLHSELNLSSLELGDSALYFCASSAPGLAGKETQYFGPGTRLLVL.

V gene TRBV5-1 combines with J gene TRBJ2-2; 7 positions agree with TRBD1. The ends lost 0 bases at V and 5 bases at J; junction bases unmatched: 7. CDR1 is SGHRS and CDR2 is YFSETQ in the germline V gene. The length of the CDR3 is 16 residues. The CDR3 nucleotides are TGCGCCAGCAGCTTGGTAGGGGGCGCCGGAACCGGGGAGCTGTTTTTT. This codes for CASSLVGGAGTGELFF.

The rearrangement joins TRBV5-1 to TRBJ2-7; TRBD2 might be the D (5 bases). Trimming removed 4 bases from V and 2 bases from J, with 10 bases in between. The CDR3 is made up of 13 amino acids. Germline-derived CDR1 and CDR2 are SGHRS and YFSETQ. The CDR3 region has the DNA TGCGCCAGCAGCCCCGAGGGCGCCTACGAGCAGTACTTC. Translated, it gives CASSPEGAYEQYF.

This sequence joins TRBV6-6 and TRBJ2-7; the D is unclear. V was clipped by 6 bases and J by 0 bases, with 15 bases between them. Germline V gives CDR1 MNHNY, CDR2 SVGAGI (reference sequence). This CDR3 is 15 amino acids long. CDR3 sequence reads: CASRLPGRVSYEQYF. For the CDR3, the DNA is TGTGCCAGCAGGTTACCCGGTCGGGTCTCCTACGAGCAGTACTTC.

V gene TRBV19 combines with J gene TRBJ2-5; 7 bases match TRBD2. The V gene's germline CDR1 is LNHDA and CDR2 SQIVND (reference sequence). The trim removed 8 bases at V and 0 bases at J, leaving 6 bases unmatched. The CDR3 loop spans 14 amino acids. This CDR3 reads CASEEGGNQETQYF. The CDR3 DNA follows: TGTGCCAGTGAAGAGGGAGGGAACCAAGAGACCCAGTACTTC.

This rearrangement joins TRBV7-2 to TRBJ1-1; D is unclear. Germline loops: CDR1 SGHTA, CDR2 FQGNSA. The V and J ends lost 5 bases and 0 bases respectively, with 10 bases between them. The length of the CDR3 is 14 residues. The CDR3 is CASSVSQLNTEAFF. The CDR3 DNA follows: TGTGCCAGCAGCGTATCCCAGTTGAACACTGAAGCTTTCTTT. The complete variable domain, with remaining parts taken from reference TRBV7-2 and TRBJ1-1, reads GAGVSQSPSNKVTEKGKDVELRCDPISGHTALYWYRQSLGQGLEFLIYFQGNSAPDKSGLPSDRFSAERTGGSVSTLTIQRTQQEDSAVYLCASSVSQLNTEAFFGQGTRLTVV.

This clone was observed a single time. This chain uses TRBV19 with TRBJ1-6; the match to TRBD1 covers 8 bases. The CDR3 length is 15 residues. In germline, CDR1 is LNHDA, CDR2 SQIVND (reference sequence). The V segment lost 1 base and the J segment 7 bases; nucleotides outside the gene matches: 3. CDR3 loop: CASSIGTGYNSPLHF. As DNA, the CDR3 is TGTGCCAGTAGTATAGGGACAGGGTACAATTCACCCCTCCACTTT. The whole variable domain, filled in from reference TRBV19 and TRBJ1-6, reads DGGITQSPKYLFRKEGQNVTLSCEQNLNHDAMYWYRQDPGQGLRLIYYSQIVNDFQKGDIAEGYSVSREKKESFPLTVTSAQKNPTAFYLCASSIGTGYNSPLHFGNGTRLTVT.

The rearrangement uses TRBV5-8 and TRBJ1-5; D gene unclear. Trimming took off 0 bases at V and 2 bases at J, with 12 bases between the two ends. There are 16 residues in the CDR3. Germline V gene lookup returns CDR1 SGHTS and CDR2 YDEGEE. In DNA, the CDR3 is TGTGCCAGCAGCTTGGGAGGGCTGTACGGCAATCAGCCCCAGCATTTT. As protein: CASSLGGLYGNQPQHF.

The J gene is TRBJ2-2, the V gene TRBV14; a weak D match, TRBD2 (6 bases). The CDR3 consists of 14 residues. From germline, CDR1 is SGHDN and CDR2 FVKESK. The V end lost 2 bases, the J end lost 3 bases, and 7 bases lay between the germline ends. The CDR3 sequence is CASSQRDYTGELFF. CDR3 in DNA: TGTGCCAGCAGCCAAAGGGACTACACCGGGGAGCTGTTTTTT.

By its share, this clone is medium-sized. Other DNA sequences in this specimen translate into the identical CDR3. The rearrangement joins TRBV5-1 to TRBJ2-1, with D possibly matching TRBD2 (5 bases). The CDR3 has 14 residues. V dropped 0 bases and J dropped 3 bases, with 7 bases sitting between them. Germline assignment: CDR1 SGHRS and CDR2 YFSETQ. The CDR3 sequence: CASSLGGGYNEQFF. For the CDR3, the DNA is TGCGCCAGCAGCTTGGGTGGAGGCTACAATGAGCAGTTCTTC.

The chain joins TRBV27 to TRBJ2-1; 10 bases match TRBD2. Germline V gene lookup returns CDR1 MNHEY and CDR2 SMNVEV (reference sequence). CDR3 length: 21 amino acids. The junction had 18 bases not matched to a gene; V was cut back by 3 bases and J by 1 base. Here the CDR3 DNA reads TGTGCCAGCAGTTTCCAAACCCCTACCCCGGTAGCGGGAGGTTCCTACAATGAGCAGTTCTTC. It specifies CASSFQTPTPVAGGSYNEQFF.

This clone occurred a few times. This chain joins TRBV4-1 and TRBJ2-7, with D possibly being TRBD2 (6 bases). Germline V gene data show CDR1 as MGHRA and CDR2 as YSYEKL. The CDR3 totals 17 residues. Trimming removed 0 bases from V and 2 bases from J, with 17 bases in between. The CDR3 sequence: CASSQDRERSPPYEQYF. The CDR3 region has the DNA TGCGCCAGCAGCCAAGATCGGGAGAGGTCCCCCCCCTACGAGCAGTACTTC.

The chain recombines TRBV6-5 with TRBJ2-7, with 10 positions matching TRBD1. This CDR3 region has 15 residues. Looked up from germline, CDR1 is MNHEY and CDR2 is SVGAGI. Trimming took 2 bases from V and 2 from J; bases not matched to a gene: 3. The CDR3 region has the DNA TGTGCCAGCAGTTACACGACAGGGGGCCCCTACGAGCAGTACTTC. Its protein product is CASSYTTGGPYEQYF.

In DNA, the CDR3 is TGTGCCTGGAGTACTTCTAGCAATCAGCCCCAGCATTTT. It yields the protein CAWSTSSNQPQHF. J is TRBJ1-5 and V is TRBV30; no clear D gene. Trimming took off 2 bases at V and 0 bases at J, with 5 bases between the two ends. Germline CDR1 GTSNPN, CDR2 SVGIG (reference sequence). CDR3 length equals 13 residues.

CDR3 sequence: CASSERVRASGNNEQFF. CDR3 nucleotides: TGTGCCAGCAGTGAAAGAGTTCGGGCTAGCGGGAACAATGAGCAGTTCTTC. The genes are TRBV6-1 and TRBJ2-1, with 9 bases matching TRBD2. Unmatched junction bases numbered 10, after V lost 2 bases and J lost 5 bases. Per the germline V gene, CDR1 is MNHNS and CDR2 is SASEGT. This CDR3 has 17 amino acids.

Only a few counts were recorded for this clone. The rearrangement uses TRBV27 and TRBJ1-5, with a tentative D call TRBD1 (5 bases). The CDR3 is 16 amino acids. CDR1 and CDR2 from the germline V gene are MNHEY and SMNVEV (reference sequence). V was cut by 4 bases and J by 6 bases, with 19 bases left in between. The CDR3 nucleotides read TGTGCCAGCAGTTCAATACAGGTCGTTTCAGGTCAGCCCCAGCATTTT. It yields the protein CASSSIQVVSGQPQHF.

The chain carries TRBV7-2 and TRBJ2-7; a possible D gene is TRBD1 (6 bases). The CDR3 sequence is 12 residues long. The germline V and J ends were trimmed by 8 bases and 3 bases, with 11 bases remaining between them. The germline gives CDR1 SGHTA, CDR2 FQGNSA. The CDR3 region is CASHRVRYEQYF. The CDR3 bases are TGTGCCAGCCACAGGGTGCGCTACGAGCAGTACTTC.

The chain joins TRBV7-8 to TRBJ2-5; D gene uncertain. CDR3 length equals 14 residues. V shed 0 bases and J shed 5 bases, with 10 bases lying between them. Germline CDR1 reads SGHVS; CDR2 reads FQNEAQ. CDR3 sequence: CASSLASVMETQYF. DNA of the CDR3: TGTGCCAGCAGCTTAGCCAGCGTTATGGAGACCCAGTACTTC. Looking up the rest from reference TRBV7-8 and TRBJ2-5 gives the full variable domain: GAGVSQSPRYKVAKRGQDVALRCDPISGHVSLFWYQQALGQGPEFLTYFQNEAQLDKSGLPSDRFFAERPEGSVSTLKIQRTQQEDSAVYLCASSLASVMETQYFGPGTRLLVL.

The genes are TRBV12-5 and TRBJ1-1; D unresolved. The CDR3 covers 13 residues. V lost 2 bases and J lost 2, with 6 bases in between. CDR1 LGHNT and CDR2 FRNRAP come from the germline V gene. CDR3 sequence: CASGLPPNTEAFF. In DNA form, the CDR3 reads TGTGCTAGTGGTTTGCCCCCTAACACTGAAGCTTTCTTT. The full variable domain, completed using reference TRBV12-5 and TRBJ1-1, is DARVTQTPRHKVTEMGQEVTMRCQPILGHNTVFWYRQTMMQGLELLAYFRNRAPLDDSGMPKDRFSAEMPDATLATLKIQPSEPRDSAVYFCASGLPPNTEAFFGQGTRLTVV.

The V gene is TRBV5-1, the J gene TRBJ2-1; the D gene is possibly TRBD2 (6 bases). V gave up 5 bases and J gave up 6 bases, with 12 bases separating them. Germline-derived CDR1 and CDR2 are SGHRS and YFSETQ. The CDR3 totals 13 residues. CDR3 region: CASSWDSGNEQFF. For the CDR3, the DNA is TGCGCCAGCAGTTGGGACTCCGGCAATGAGCAGTTCTTC.

The J gene is TRBJ2-7, the V gene TRBV7-2, with D possibly matching TRBD2 (5 bases). CDR1 is SGHTA, CDR2 FQGNSA, per germline. The CDR3 has 14 residues. V dropped 3 bases and J dropped 0 bases, with 9 bases sitting between them. The CDR3 loop is CASSFRSGSYEQYF. CDR3 DNA: TGTGCCAGCAGCTTCCGGAGCGGCTCCTACGAGCAGTACTTC.

Remarks on this clone: This sample also contains other DNA sequences that code for the same CDR3. The chain recombines TRBV15 with TRBJ1-5; the D gene is possibly TRBD1 (5 bases). The CDR3 sequence is 15 residues long. The germline CDR1 and CDR2 sequences are LNHNV and YYDKDF (reference sequence). Trimming shortened V by 0 bases and J by 3 bases, and 9 bases separated the two germline ends. The CDR3 loop reads CATSRDQGNNQPQHF. Written as DNA, the CDR3 is TGTGCCACCAGCAGAGATCAGGGCAACAATCAGCCCCAGCATTTT.